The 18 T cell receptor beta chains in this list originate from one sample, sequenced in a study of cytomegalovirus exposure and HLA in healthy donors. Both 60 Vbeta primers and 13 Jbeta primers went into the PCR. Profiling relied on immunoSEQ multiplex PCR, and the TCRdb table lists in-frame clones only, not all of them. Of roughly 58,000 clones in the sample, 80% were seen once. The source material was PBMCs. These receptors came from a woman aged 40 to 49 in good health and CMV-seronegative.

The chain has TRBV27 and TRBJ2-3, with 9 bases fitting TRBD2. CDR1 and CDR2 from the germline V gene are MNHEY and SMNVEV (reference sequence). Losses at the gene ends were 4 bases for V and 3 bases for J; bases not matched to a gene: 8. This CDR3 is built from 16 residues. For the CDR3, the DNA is TGTGCCAGCAGTTCGTATAGCGGGAGTTGGACAGATACGCAGTATTTT. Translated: CASSSYSGSWTDTQYF.

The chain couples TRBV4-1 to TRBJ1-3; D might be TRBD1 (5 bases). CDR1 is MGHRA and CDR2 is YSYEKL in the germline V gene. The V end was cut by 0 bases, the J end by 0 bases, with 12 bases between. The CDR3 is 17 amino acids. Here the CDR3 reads CASSQDPTAISGNTIYF. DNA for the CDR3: TGCGCCAGCAGCCAAGATCCGACAGCCATCTCTGGAAACACCATATATTTT.

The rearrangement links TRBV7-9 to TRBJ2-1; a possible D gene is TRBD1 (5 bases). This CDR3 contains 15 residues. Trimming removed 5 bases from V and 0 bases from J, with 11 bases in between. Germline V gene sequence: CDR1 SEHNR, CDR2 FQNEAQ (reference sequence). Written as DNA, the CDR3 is TGTGCCAGCAGCCCGAGAGACAGCTCCTACAATGAGCAGTTCTTC. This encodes CASSPRDSSYNEQFF.

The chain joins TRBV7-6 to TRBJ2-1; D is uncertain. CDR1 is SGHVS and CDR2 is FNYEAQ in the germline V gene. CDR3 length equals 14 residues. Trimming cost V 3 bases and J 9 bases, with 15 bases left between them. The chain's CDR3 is CASSFSEARSEQFF. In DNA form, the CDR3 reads TGTGCCAGCAGCTTCAGCGAGGCGAGGTCTGAGCAGTTCTTC.

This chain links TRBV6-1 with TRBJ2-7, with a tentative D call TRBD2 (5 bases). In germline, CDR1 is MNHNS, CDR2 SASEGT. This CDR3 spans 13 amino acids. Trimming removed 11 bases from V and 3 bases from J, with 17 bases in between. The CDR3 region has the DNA TGTGCCCTCAGCTTGGACGGGAACTACGAGCAGTACTTC. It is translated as CALSLDGNYEQYF.

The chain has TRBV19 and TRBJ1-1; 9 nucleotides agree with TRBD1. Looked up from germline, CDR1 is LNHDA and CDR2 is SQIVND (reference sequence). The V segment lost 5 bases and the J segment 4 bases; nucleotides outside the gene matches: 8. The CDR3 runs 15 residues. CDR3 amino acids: CASSPTGGLFTEAFF. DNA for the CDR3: TGTGCCAGTAGTCCAACAGGGGGCCTTTTCACTGAAGCTTTCTTT.

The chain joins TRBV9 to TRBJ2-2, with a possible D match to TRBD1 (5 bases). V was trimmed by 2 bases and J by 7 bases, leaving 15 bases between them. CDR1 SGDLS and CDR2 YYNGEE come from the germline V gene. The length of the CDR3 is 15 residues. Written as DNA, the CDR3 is TGTGCCAGCAGCGTCGGACATCACCTAAGCGGGGAGCTGTTTTTT. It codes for CASSVGHHLSGELFF.

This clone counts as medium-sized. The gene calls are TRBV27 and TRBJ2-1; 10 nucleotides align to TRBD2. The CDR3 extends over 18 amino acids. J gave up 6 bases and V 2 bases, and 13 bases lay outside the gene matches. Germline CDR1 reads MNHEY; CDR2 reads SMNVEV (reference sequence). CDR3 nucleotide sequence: TGTGCCAGCAGTTTAACCAAGTCGGGACTAGCGAGGCCCAATGAGCAGTTCTTC. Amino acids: CASSLTKSGLARPNEQFF.

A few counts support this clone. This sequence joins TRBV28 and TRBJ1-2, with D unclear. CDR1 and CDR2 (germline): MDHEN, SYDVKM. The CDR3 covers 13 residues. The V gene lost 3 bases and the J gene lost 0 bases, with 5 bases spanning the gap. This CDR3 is CASSFIPNYGYTF. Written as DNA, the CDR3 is TGTGCCAGCAGTTTTATTCCTAACTATGGCTACACCTTC.

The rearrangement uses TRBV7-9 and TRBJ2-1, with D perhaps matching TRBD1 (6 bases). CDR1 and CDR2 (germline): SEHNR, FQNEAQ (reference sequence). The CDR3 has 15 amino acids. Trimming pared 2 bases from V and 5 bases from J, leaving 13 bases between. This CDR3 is CASSLRDKRDNEQFF. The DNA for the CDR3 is TGTGCCAGCAGCTTAAGGGACAAACGTGACAATGAGCAGTTCTTC.

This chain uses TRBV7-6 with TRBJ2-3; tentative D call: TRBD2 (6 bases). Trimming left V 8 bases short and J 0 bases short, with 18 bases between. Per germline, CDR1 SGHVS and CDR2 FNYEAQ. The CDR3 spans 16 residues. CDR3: CASGIAAETSTDTQYF. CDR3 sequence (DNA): TGTGCCAGCGGGATAGCGGCGGAGACTAGCACAGATACGCAGTATTTT.

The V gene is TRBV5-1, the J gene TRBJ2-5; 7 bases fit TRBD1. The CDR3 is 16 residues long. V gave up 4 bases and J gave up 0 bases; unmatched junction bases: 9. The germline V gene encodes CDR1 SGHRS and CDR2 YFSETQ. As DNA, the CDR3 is TGCGCCAGCAGCCGAGGGACAGCCGGTAACCAAGAGACCCAGTACTTC. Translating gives CASSRGTAGNQETQYF.

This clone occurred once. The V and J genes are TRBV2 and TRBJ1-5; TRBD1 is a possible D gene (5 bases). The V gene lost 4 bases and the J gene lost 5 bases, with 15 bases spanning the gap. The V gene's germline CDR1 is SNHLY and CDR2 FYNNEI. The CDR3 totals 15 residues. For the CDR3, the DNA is TGTGCCAGCAGTGGGGCGGGGGGGGGATATCAGCCCCAGCATTTT. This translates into CASSGAGGGYQPQHF.

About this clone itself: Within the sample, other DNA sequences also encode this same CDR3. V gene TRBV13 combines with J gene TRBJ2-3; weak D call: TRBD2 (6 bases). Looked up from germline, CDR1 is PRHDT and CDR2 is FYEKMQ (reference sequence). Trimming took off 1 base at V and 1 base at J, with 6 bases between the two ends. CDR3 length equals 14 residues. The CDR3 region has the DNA TGTGCCAGCAGCTTAGCGGGAGGCACAGATACGCAGTATTTT. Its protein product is CASSLAGGTDTQYF.

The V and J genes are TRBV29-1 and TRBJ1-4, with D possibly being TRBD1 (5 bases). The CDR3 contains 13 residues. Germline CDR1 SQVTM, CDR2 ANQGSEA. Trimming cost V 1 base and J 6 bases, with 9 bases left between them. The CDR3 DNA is TGCAGCGTTGAAGCGGGGGTGGATGAAAAACTGTTTTTT. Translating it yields CSVEAGVDEKLFF.

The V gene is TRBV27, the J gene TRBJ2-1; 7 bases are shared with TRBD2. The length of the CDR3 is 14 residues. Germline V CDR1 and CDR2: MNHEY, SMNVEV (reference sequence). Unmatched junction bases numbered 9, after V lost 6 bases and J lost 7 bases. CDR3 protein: CASRSSGRGNEQFF. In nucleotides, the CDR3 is TGTGCCAGCAGGTCTAGCGGCCGGGGGAATGAGCAGTTCTTC.

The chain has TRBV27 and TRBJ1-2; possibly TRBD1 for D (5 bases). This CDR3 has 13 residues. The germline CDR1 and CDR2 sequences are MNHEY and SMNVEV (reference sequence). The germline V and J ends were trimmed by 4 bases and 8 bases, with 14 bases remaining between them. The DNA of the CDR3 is TGTGCCAGCAGTTCCCCCCAGGGAGGCGGCTACACCTTC. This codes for CASSSPQGGGYTF.

CDR3 nucleotides: TGTGCCAGTAGAGCCGGGACAGGGGTGACTGGGGCCAACGTCCTGACTTTC. Translation gives CASRAGTGVTGANVLTF. The rearrangement joins TRBV19 to TRBJ2-6, with 10 bases lining up with TRBD1. Trimming cost V 6 bases and J 2 bases; bases outside gene matches: 7. Germline values: CDR1 LNHDA, CDR2 SQIVND (reference sequence). CDR3 length: 17 residues.